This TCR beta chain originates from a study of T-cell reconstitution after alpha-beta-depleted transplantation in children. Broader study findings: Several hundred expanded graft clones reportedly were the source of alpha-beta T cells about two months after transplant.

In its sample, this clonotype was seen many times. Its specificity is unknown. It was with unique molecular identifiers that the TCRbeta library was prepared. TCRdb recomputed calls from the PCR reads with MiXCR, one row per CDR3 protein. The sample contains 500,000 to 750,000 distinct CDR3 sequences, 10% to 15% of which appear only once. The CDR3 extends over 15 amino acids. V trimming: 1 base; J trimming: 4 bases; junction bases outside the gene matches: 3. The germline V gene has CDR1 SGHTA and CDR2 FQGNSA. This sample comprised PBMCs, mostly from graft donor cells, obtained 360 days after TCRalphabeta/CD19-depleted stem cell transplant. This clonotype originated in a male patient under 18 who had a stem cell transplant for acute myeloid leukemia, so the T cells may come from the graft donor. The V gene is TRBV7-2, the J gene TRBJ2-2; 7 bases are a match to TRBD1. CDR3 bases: TGTGCCAGCAGCTTAGTTCCAGGGGGCACCGGGGAGCTGTTTTTT. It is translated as CASSLVPGGTGELFF.